This TCR beta chain was recovered during a study of blood T cell repertoires in COVID-19. CDR3 length: 15 residues. Germline loops: CDR1 SGHTA, CDR2 FQGNSA. The V gene lost 1 base and the J gene lost 7 bases, with 11 bases spanning the gap. The assay was immunoSEQ multiplex PCR, and TCRdb's table has in-frame clones only and misses some. The sample carries 200,000 to 300,000 clones, around nine tenths recorded once. The chain has TRBV7-2 and TRBJ1-6, with D maybe TRBD1 (6 bases). Source material: peripheral blood. The clonotype originates from a man aged 40-55 years who had recovered from COVID-19. The CDR3 region is CASSLGGGLNSPLHF. The CDR3 region has the DNA TGTGCCAGCAGCTTAGGAGGGGGTCTAAATTCACCCCTCCACTTT.